This T cell receptor (beta chain) was recovered during a study of cytomegalovirus exposure and HLA in healthy donors. Study conclusions and caveats: Whilst most TCR sequences proved rare, a subset of public TCRs occurred across many donors. HLA alleles were associated with around 17,000 TCR beta sequences in a later analysis at 0.05 false discovery rate. Researchers counted around 180 TCR beta chains as cytomegalovirus-associated.

As concerns this clone: No antigen is known for it.

This cohort consisted of healthy bone marrow donors. In germline, CDR1 is SNHLY, CDR2 FYNNEI. V was pared by 6 bases and J by 1 base, with 3 bases of the junction left unmatched. CDR3 length: 16 residues. It was with 60 Vbeta and 13 Jbeta primers that the PCR ran. This table comes from immunoSEQ multiplex PCR, and its TCRdb copy is limited to in-frame clones, with some not included. The data contain approximately 160,000 clones, 76% of them singletons. The specimen sequenced was PBMCs. The source is a female donor in good health and CMV-seronegative. The chain joins TRBV2 to TRBJ2-1; the match to TRBD2 covers 13 bases. In DNA, the CDR3 is TGTGCCAGCAGGGGACTAGCGGGACTATCCTACAATGAGCAGTTCTTC. Its protein product is CASRGLAGLSYNEQFF.